The rows below give T cell receptor beta chains drawn from one sample of a study of beta chain features in type 1 diabetes. Assay used: immunoSEQ multiplex PCR; TCRdb lists only in-frame clones, some missing. The sample includes more than 300,000 clones, around 7.6% of them seen just once. Sequenced sample: central memory CD4+ T cells from blood. The receptors originated from a woman aged 18 to 35 in good health. Both conserved end residues are part of each CDR3. D genes are given only for firm matches. Some rows mark clone size as missing; the rest say once, few, many or name a class of expanded clone.

V	J	D	size	CDR3	DNA
TRBV15	TRBJ1-4	TRBD1	-	CATSRGQGGDNEKLFF	TGTGCCACCAGCAGAGGACAGGGAGGTGATAATGAAAAACTGTTTTTT
TRBV7-2	TRBJ1-2	TRBD1	few	CASSRGDRSYGYTF	TGTGCCAGCAGTAGGGGGGACAGGAGCTATGGCTACACCTTC
TRBV20-1	TRBJ2-3	-	few	CSATSSDTQYF	TGCAGTGCAACTAGCTCAGATACGCAGTATTTT
TRBV7-9	TRBJ2-1	-	-	CASSQKQGVNEQFF	TGTGCCAGCAGCCAAAAACAGGGTGTCAATGAGCAGTTCTTC
TRBV5-1	TRBJ2-2	TRBD2	few	CASSMGLAANTGELFF	TGCGCCAGCAGCATGGGACTAGCGGCGAACACCGGGGAGCTGTTTTTT
TRBV4-2	TRBJ2-3	TRBD2	few	CASSQPGGPSGRESSTDTQYF	TGTGCCAGCAGCCAACCCGGGGGCCCTAGCGGGAGGGAATCTAGCACAGATACGCAGTATTTT
TRBV14	TRBJ2-1	TRBD1	many	CASSRQGGGEQFF	TGTGCCAGCAGCCGACAGGGTGGGGGTGAGCAGTTCTTC
TRBV5-4	TRBJ2-1	-	-	CASSSPAGSGEQFF	TGTGCCAGCAGCTCCCCGGCTGGGTCGGGTGAGCAGTTCTTC
TRBV19	TRBJ2-4	TRBD2	-	CASSIISSGRADGNIQYF	TGTGCCAGTAGTATTATCTCGAGCGGGAGGGCCGACGGAAACATTCAGTACTTC
TRBV11-2	TRBJ2-1	-	-	CASSFPHSSPYNEQFF	TGTGCCAGCAGCTTTCCTCACAGCTCACCCTACAATGAGCAGTTCTTC
TRBV7-2	TRBJ1-3	-	-	CASSLRQFGNTIYF	TGTGCCAGCAGCCTCCGACAGTTTGGAAACACCATATATTTT
TRBV4-1	TRBJ2-1	-	-	CASSQQGGWSEQFF	TGCGCCAGCAGCCAACAGGGAGGATGGTCGGAGCAGTTCTTC
TRBV11-2	TRBJ2-3	-	few	CASSLVARSAPDTQYF	TGTGCCAGCAGCTTAGTTGCTAGGTCCGCCCCAGATACGCAGTATTTT
TRBV27	TRBJ1-5	-	few	CASSLMNQPQHF	TGTGCCAGCAGTTTAATGAATCAGCCCCAGCATTTT
TRBV25-1	TRBJ2-7	-	few	CASTEGDEQYF	TGTGCCAGCACCGAGGGGGACGAGCAGTACTTC
TRBV7-3	TRBJ2-7	TRBD2	few	CASSSGPLAVPYF	TGTGCCAGCAGCTCCGGCCCTCTAGCGGTCCCTTACTTC
TRBV4-1	TRBJ2-3	-	-	CASSQGRGGRTDTQYF	TGCGCCAGCAGCCAAGGTAGAGGAGGTAGAACAGATACGCAGTATTTT
TRBV11-2	TRBJ2-7	-	few	CASSPRTRRGYYEQYF	TGTGCCAGCAGCCCGCGCACAAGGAGGGGGTACTACGAGCAGTACTTC
TRBV6-5	TRBJ2-7	TRBD2	-	CASSPRLAGYHEQYF	TGTGCCAGCAGCCCACGACTAGCGGGATACCACGAGCAGTACTTC
TRBV18	TRBJ2-2	-	few	CASSPPPGQNTGELFF	TGTGCCAGCTCACCGCCGCCGGGCCAGAACACCGGGGAGCTGTTTTTT
TRBV29-1	TRBJ2-5	-	many	CSVVSGTRQETQYF	TGCAGCGTTGTGTCCGGGACAAGACAAGAGACCCAGTACTTC
TRBV15	TRBJ2-5	-	-	CATSRDVGETQYF	TGTGCCACCAGCAGAGATGTAGGGGAGACCCAGTACTTC
TRBV28	TRBJ2-1	-	few	CASRREGVYDNEQFF	TGTGCCAGCAGGCGTGAGGGAGTATACGACAATGAGCAGTTCTTC
TRBV13	TRBJ2-5	-	few	CASSGTSLGETQYF	TGTGCCAGCAGCGGGACTTCCCTAGGGGAGACCCAGTACTTC
TRBV4-3	TRBJ1-4	-	few	CASSQAQRATNEKLFF	TGCGCCAGCAGCCAAGCTCAGAGAGCAACTAATGAAAAACTGTTTTTT
TRBV12-5	TRBJ2-7	TRBD2	many	CASSAGVNYEQYF	TGTGCTAGTAGTGCGGGAGTTAACTACGAGCAGTACTTC
TRBV19	TRBJ2-5	-	few	CASSEPGLETQYF	TGTGCCAGTAGTGAACCTGGTTTGGAGACCCAGTACTTC
TRBV28	TRBJ2-7	TRBD1	-	CASWGGQGPYEQYF	TGTGCCAGCTGGGGGGGACAGGGGCCCTACGAGCAGTACTTC
TRBV11-2	TRBJ2-3	TRBD2	few	CATRTSGRRTQYF	TGTGCCACCCGGACTAGCGGGAGGAGGACGCAGTATTTT
TRBV9	TRBJ1-6	TRBD1	-	CASSVGTGGTNSPLHF	TGTGCCAGCAGCGTGGGGACAGGGGGGACTAATTCACCCCTCCACTTT
TRBV5-1	TRBJ2-7	TRBD1	-	CASNWDRSEQYF	TGCGCCAGCAACTGGGACAGGTCAGAGCAGTACTTC
TRBV19	TRBJ2-7	-	-	CASARDSEGEQYF	TGTGCCAGTGCCCGGGACTCAGAGGGCGAGCAGTACTTC
TRBV9	TRBJ2-1	-	-	CASSVGGSWAYNEQFF	TGTGCCAGCAGCGTAGGAGGGAGTTGGGCCTACAATGAGCAGTTCTTC
TRBV27	TRBJ2-2	-	few	CASSTYSDTGELFF	TGTGCCAGCAGTACATACTCGGACACCGGGGAGCTGTTTTTT
TRBV18	TRBJ2-1	TRBD2	few	CASSLVLAGGDEQFF	TGTGCCAGCTCACTTGTCCTAGCGGGAGGGGATGAGCAGTTCTTC
TRBV7-6	TRBJ2-5	TRBD1	-	CASSLALGRTGGKGETQYF	TGTGCCAGCAGCTTAGCACTTGGGAGGACAGGGGGTAAGGGGGAGACCCAGTACTTC
TRBV5-1	TRBJ2-7	TRBD1	-	CASSLIQGPRTYEQYF	TGCGCCAGCAGCTTGATACAGGGGCCCCGAACCTACGAGCAGTACTTC
TRBV18	TRBJ1-2	-	few	CASSPPAGGPRGYGYTF	TGTGCCAGCTCACCGCCGGCAGGCGGTCCTCGGGGATATGGCTACACCTTC
TRBV7-9	TRBJ1-4	-	many	CASSLAAGTNEKLFF	TGTGCCAGCAGCTTAGCCGCAGGAACGAATGAAAAACTGTTTTTT
TRBV9	TRBJ2-2	TRBD2	-	CASSVGTSLSTGELFF	TGTGCCAGCAGCGTTGGGACTAGCCTGTCCACCGGGGAGCTGTTTTTT
TRBV19	TRBJ2-1	-	few	CASSRVRDLRDGRNEQFF	TGTGCCAGTAGTAGAGTGCGCGACCTCCGGGACGGGAGAAATGAGCAGTTCTTC
TRBV5-1	TRBJ2-7	-	-	CASRQGLGSEQYF	TGCGCCAGCCGACAGGGACTGGGGTCCGAGCAGTACTTC
TRBV4-2	TRBJ2-7	TRBD2	few	CASSQVSAGGSYEQYF	TGTGCCAGCAGCCAAGTATCCGCGGGAGGGTCCTACGAGCAGTACTTC
TRBV5-4	TRBJ2-1	-	-	CASSLVDSTEQFF	TGTGCCAGCAGCTTGGTTGACTCAACCGAGCAGTTCTTC
TRBV2	TRBJ2-5	TRBD1	-	CASASGGIQETQYF	TGTGCCAGCGCCTCAGGGGGAATACAAGAGACCCAGTACTTC
TRBV9	TRBJ2-5	TRBD2	-	CASSVEGLAGVPQYF	TGTGCCAGCAGCGTAGAGGGACTAGCGGGAGTTCCCCAGTACTTC